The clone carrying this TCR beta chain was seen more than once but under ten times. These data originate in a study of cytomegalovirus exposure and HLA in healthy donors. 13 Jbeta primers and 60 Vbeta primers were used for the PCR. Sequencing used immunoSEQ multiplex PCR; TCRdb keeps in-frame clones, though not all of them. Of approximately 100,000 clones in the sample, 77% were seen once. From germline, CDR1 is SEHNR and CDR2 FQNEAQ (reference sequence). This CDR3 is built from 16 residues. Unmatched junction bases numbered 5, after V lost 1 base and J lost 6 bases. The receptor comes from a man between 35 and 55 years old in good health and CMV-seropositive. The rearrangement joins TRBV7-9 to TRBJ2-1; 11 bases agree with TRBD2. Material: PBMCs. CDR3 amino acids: CASSLGDTSGGNEQFF. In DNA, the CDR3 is TGTGCCAGCAGCTTAGGTGATACTAGCGGGGGCAATGAGCAGTTCTTC.